This is a list of T cell receptor beta chains from one sample in a study of shared clonotypes between healthy human individuals. The repertoire was sequenced with immunoSEQ multiplex PCR; TCRdb's copy has only in-frame clones and lacks some. The sample has about 2.1 million clones, 93% seen once. The source material was naive CD8+ T cells from PBMCs. These receptors came from a man between 18 and 35 years old in good health. Some clones in this sample may be carry-over from other donors' samples. Both conserved end residues are part of each CDR3. Fields, in order: V gene, J gene, CDR3 protein.

TRBV5-1	TRBJ2-7	CASSGNYEQYF
TRBV4-3	TRBJ1-2	CASSHIRLRDGYTF
TRBV11-1	TRBJ2-5	CASTLDRGQGETQYF
TRBV6-6	TRBJ2-7	CATGPTTLGEQYF
TRBV28	TRBJ2-7	CASSTRQGSYEQYF
TRBV19	TRBJ2-7	CASSPNRPPYEQYF
TRBV27	TRBJ1-2	CASSLGQNYGYTF
TRBV6-5	TRBJ2-2	CASSSTGELFF
TRBV19	TRBJ1-1	CASSPYNGGLVSNTEAFF
TRBV6-5	TRBJ1-1	CASSYSAGIAEAFF
TRBV5-6	TRBJ1-2	CASSLAGFAYGYTF
TRBV29-1	TRBJ2-1	CSVDSGNEQFF
TRBV7-9	TRBJ2-7	CASSLQGGWYEQYF
TRBV5-6	TRBJ2-2	CASALGANTGELFF
TRBV9	TRBJ2-7	CASSVGLVQAVHEQYF
TRBV25-1	TRBJ1-2	CASSAGVGDGYTF
TRBV7-9	TRBJ2-3	CASSQDKGLRQYF
TRBV5-1	TRBJ2-5	CASSYTGLAGEGETQYF
TRBV5-1	TRBJ2-7	CASSFHTGAYEQYF
TRBV7-6	TRBJ1-4	CASSLYGDTNEKLFF
TRBV10-1	TRBJ2-7	CASSPRRGAYEQYF
TRBV14	TRBJ2-7	CASSQDPKVWGTSYEQYF
TRBV7-9	TRBJ2-1	CASSVSDNEQFF
TRBV7-2	TRBJ2-7	CASSSIKLGLASHEQYF
TRBV10-2	TRBJ2-1	CASSLDMGPQFF
TRBV28	TRBJ2-7	CASSSHVEDRGLGYEQYF
TRBV7-9	TRBJ2-7	CASSLTYGGPRYEQYF
TRBV19	TRBJ2-3	CASSRDEEDTQYF
TRBV29-1	TRBJ2-2	CSVVDYNTGELFF
TRBV12-5	TRBJ2-1	CASGLAPHALFF
TRBV19	TRBJ1-2	CASSIGGDYTF
TRBV11-3	TRBJ2-7	CASSPGGYEQYF